A selection of T cell receptor beta chains follows, all from one sample in a study of shared clonotypes between healthy human individuals. The table came from immunoSEQ multiplex PCR; TCRdb's copy has only in-frame clones and leaves some out. The data hold roughly 2 million clones, with 90% to 95% observed a single time. The sample was naive CD4+ T cells sorted from blood. Source of these receptors: a man aged 18 to 29 in good health. CDR3s include the opening cysteine and the closing phenylalanine or tryptophan. Fields, in order: CDR3 length, V gene, D gene, J gene, CDR3 DNA, CDR3 protein. D genes are given only for firm matches.

CDR3 length: 15; V gene: TRBV28; D gene: TRBD1; J gene: TRBJ1-4; CDR3 DNA: TGTGCCAGCAGACGAGGAGGGCAGGGGGGTGAAAAACTGTTTTTT; CDR3 protein: CASRRGGQGGEKLFF
CDR3 length: 11; V gene: TRBV6-6; D gene: .; J gene: TRBJ2-5; CDR3 DNA: TGTGCCAGCAGACAACAAGAGACCCAGTACTTC; CDR3 protein: CASRQQETQYF
CDR3 length: 15; V gene: TRBV6-5; D gene: .; J gene: TRBJ2-7; CDR3 DNA: TGTGCCAGCAGGTTCTCCTTCGGGGATCTGAACGAGCAGTACTTC; CDR3 protein: CASRFSFGDLNEQYF
CDR3 length: 14; V gene: TRBV5-1; D gene: .; J gene: TRBJ1-4; CDR3 DNA: TGCGCCAGCAGCTTGGGGGGGCTCGGTGAAAAACTGTTTTTT; CDR3 protein: CASSLGGLGEKLFF
CDR3 length: 14; V gene: TRBV11-2; D gene: .; J gene: TRBJ2-7; CDR3 DNA: TGTGCCAGCAGCTTAGCCGCCAGGGGCTGGGAGCAGTACTTC; CDR3 protein: CASSLAARGWEQYF
CDR3 length: 13; V gene: TRBV5-1; D gene: .; J gene: TRBJ1-2; CDR3 DNA: TGCGCCAGCAGCCCGGACAGCAAACTTGGCTACACCTTC; CDR3 protein: CASSPDSKLGYTF
CDR3 length: 15; V gene: TRBV30; D gene: TRBD1; J gene: TRBJ1-1; CDR3 DNA: TGTGCCTGGAAACCCCCCGGGACAGGGGTCACTGAAGCTTTCTTT; CDR3 protein: CAWKPPGTGVTEAFF
CDR3 length: 13; V gene: TRBV15; D gene: .; J gene: TRBJ1-5; CDR3 DNA: TGTGCCACCAGCAGAGAGAGGGATCAGCCCCAGCATTTT; CDR3 protein: CATSRERDQPQHF
CDR3 length: 16; V gene: TRBV7-2; D gene: TRBD1; J gene: TRBJ2-7; CDR3 DNA: TGTGCCAGCAGCTTAGGACCAGTGACAGGGGGACACGAGCAGTACTTC; CDR3 protein: CASSLGPVTGGHEQYF
CDR3 length: 15; V gene: TRBV15; D gene: .; J gene: TRBJ1-5; CDR3 DNA: TGTGCCACCAGCAGAGAGTACAGTGTATATCAGCCCCAGCATTTT; CDR3 protein: CATSREYSVYQPQHF
CDR3 length: 15; V gene: TRBV5-4; D gene: TRBD1; J gene: TRBJ2-7; CDR3 DNA: TGTGCCAGCAGCTTAGTAGGACAGGGCTTCTACGAGCAGTACTTC; CDR3 protein: CASSLVGQGFYEQYF
CDR3 length: 12; V gene: TRBV10-3; D gene: TRBD2; J gene: TRBJ2-1; CDR3 DNA: TGTGCGATGGGCGGGGGGTTCAATGAGCAGTTCTTC; CDR3 protein: CAMGGGFNEQFF
CDR3 length: 15; V gene: TRBV28; D gene: .; J gene: TRBJ2-6; CDR3 DNA: TGTGCCAGCAGTTCACCACGGACTGGGGCCAACGTCCTGACTTTC; CDR3 protein: CASSSPRTGANVLTF
CDR3 length: 14; V gene: TRBV7-9; D gene: .; J gene: TRBJ1-5; CDR3 DNA: TGTGCCAGCAGCTTAGACAGATCGAATCAGCCCCAGCATTTT; CDR3 protein: CASSLDRSNQPQHF
CDR3 length: 15; V gene: TRBV5-1; D gene: TRBD2; J gene: TRBJ2-5; CDR3 DNA: TGCGCCAGCACCCGGGGGGGCGCAGGAGAAGAGACCCAGTACTTC; CDR3 protein: CASTRGGAGEETQYF
CDR3 length: 14; V gene: TRBV5-1; D gene: .; J gene: TRBJ2-2; CDR3 DNA: TGCGCCAGCAGCTTGGGAGGGCTAGACGGGGAGCTGTTTTTT; CDR3 protein: CASSLGGLDGELFF
CDR3 length: 15; V gene: TRBV7-9; D gene: TRBD1; J gene: TRBJ2-1; CDR3 DNA: TGTGCCAGCAGCCGGGACACAGGGGGGTACAATGAGCAGTTCTTC; CDR3 protein: CASSRDTGGYNEQFF
CDR3 length: 15; V gene: TRBV5-1; D gene: .; J gene: TRBJ2-1; CDR3 DNA: TGCGCCAGCAGCTTGCATTACCCCACAATGGATGAGCAGTTCTTC; CDR3 protein: CASSLHYPTMDEQFF
CDR3 length: 15; V gene: TRBV27; D gene: .; J gene: TRBJ1-6; CDR3 DNA: TGTGCCAGCAGTTACCAGGGAGGCGGTAATTCACCCCTCCACTTT; CDR3 protein: CASSYQGGGNSPLHF